This T cell receptor beta chain was retrieved from a study of control samples from healthy donors and cancer patients. This CDR3 has 15 residues. V lost 1 base and J 0 bases, leaving 8 bases between the germline ends. The germline gives CDR1 SGHRS, CDR2 YFSETQ. TCRdb's table, derived via immunoSEQ multiplex PCR, lists solely in-frame clones and lacks some. The sample has approximately 190,000 clones. The V and J genes are TRBV5-1 and TRBJ1-5; D gene ambiguous. The TCR comes from a woman aged 25 to 39 in good health. Sequences were obtained from blood. The CDR3 is CASSLSGNSNQPQHF. The CDR3 DNA reads TGCGCCAGCAGCTTGTCTGGGAATAGCAATCAGCCCCAGCATTTT.